This TCR beta chain was recovered during a study of shared clonotypes between healthy human individuals. Overall study: A donor's plate count was three for CD4 naive and three for CD4 memory; CD8 naive had two and CD8 memory one. Overall study results and limits: It was anticipated that sequencing depth would influence how many clonotypes donors shared.

The germline gives CDR1 SGHTA, CDR2 FQGNSA. With 4 bases removed from V and 2 bases from J, the gap between germline ends came to 11 bases. CDR3 length equals 15 residues. The protocol was immunoSEQ multiplex PCR, while the TCRdb copy is restricted to in-frame clones and leaves out a portion. This table holds fewer than 400,000 clones, around two thirds found once. This clone was observed at least ten times. The antigen remains unidentified. The TCR was taken from a man between 25 and 39 years old in good health. The genes are TRBV7-2 and TRBJ2-2; D gene unclear. What was sequenced was memory CD4+ T cells sorted from blood. As for subset: CD45RA-negative fraction. The CDR3 bases are TGTGCCAGCAGCTACCCGTTGGGCAACACCGGGGAGCTGTTTTTT. It codes for CASSYPLGNTGELFF. The complete variable domain, with remaining parts taken from reference TRBV7-2 and TRBJ2-2, reads GAGVSQSPSNKVTEKGKDVELRCDPISGHTALYWYRQSLGQGLEFLIYFQGNSAPDKSGLPSDRFSAERTGGSVSTLTIQRTQQEDSAVYLCASSYPLGNTGELFFGEGSRLTVL.